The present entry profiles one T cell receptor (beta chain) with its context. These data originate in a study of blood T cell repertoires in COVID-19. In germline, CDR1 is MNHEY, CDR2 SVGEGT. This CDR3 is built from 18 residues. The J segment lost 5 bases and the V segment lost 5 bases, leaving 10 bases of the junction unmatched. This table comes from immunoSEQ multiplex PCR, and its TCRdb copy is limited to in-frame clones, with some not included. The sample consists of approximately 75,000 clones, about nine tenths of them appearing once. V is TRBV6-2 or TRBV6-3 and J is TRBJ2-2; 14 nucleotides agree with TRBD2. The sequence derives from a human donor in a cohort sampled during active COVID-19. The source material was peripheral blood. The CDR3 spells CASSPGLAGVRRTGELFF. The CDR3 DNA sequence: TGTGCCAGCAGTCCGGGACTAGCGGGGGTCAGGAGAACCGGGGAGCTGTTTTTT.